Shown below are 2 T cell receptor beta chains from a single sample sequenced in a study of control samples from healthy donors and cancer patients. Some clones are missing from TCRdb's copy, which holds only in-frame ones; the method was immunoSEQ multiplex PCR. The sample has 180,000 or so clones; 93% are singletons. Input material: blood. The receptors derive from a woman aged 55-75 years in good health.

The CDR3 is CASLQGGGLNTGELFF. The CDR3 DNA follows: TGTGCCAGTCTACAGGGCGGGGGACTGAACACCGGGGAGCTGTTTTTT. The V gene is TRBV19, the J gene TRBJ2-2, with D perhaps matching TRBD2 (7 bases). Germline V lookup: CDR1 LNHDA, CDR2 SQIVND (reference sequence). This CDR3 has 16 residues. V was trimmed by 8 bases and J by 1 base, leaving 17 bases between them.

Turning to this clone: A much larger clone differs from this one at a single base, so this may be a read error. The DNA for the CDR3 is TGTGCCAGCAGCTTAACCCTTGGGACAGAAAATGAAAAACTGTTTTTT. Its translation is CASSLTLGTENEKLFF. The chain recombines TRBV5-4 with TRBJ1-4; 7 positions agree with TRBD1. With V trimmed by 2 bases and J by 5 bases, 9 bases remained unmatched. The CDR3 sequence is 16 residues long. Germline V gene data show CDR1 as SGHNT and CDR2 as YYREEE (reference sequence).